This T cell receptor beta chain derives from a study of blood T cell repertoires in COVID-19. In the authors' methods: For nucleated cells, counts were estimated from reference gene primer amplification. Assay: immunoSEQ multiplex PCR; the TCRdb copy retains only in-frame clones and omits some. V, J and clone size reflect that table, while D and trimming were determined from the DNA. The sample has some 150,000 clones; around 89% are singletons. Germline V gene sequence: CDR1 MDHEN, CDR2 SYDVKM. The CDR3 is 18 amino acids. With V trimmed by 2 bases and J by 5 bases, 9 bases remained unmatched. Source material: PBMCs or T cells enriched from blood (not recorded which). The chain links TRBV28 to TRBJ2-2; 12 bases agree with TRBD1. The receptor comes from a woman in her twenties or thirties with acute COVID-19. The CDR3 sequence is CASSLGGTGGMGTGELFF. The CDR3 region has the DNA TGTGCCAGCAGTTTAGGTGGGACAGGGGGCATGGGGACCGGGGAGCTGTTTTTT.